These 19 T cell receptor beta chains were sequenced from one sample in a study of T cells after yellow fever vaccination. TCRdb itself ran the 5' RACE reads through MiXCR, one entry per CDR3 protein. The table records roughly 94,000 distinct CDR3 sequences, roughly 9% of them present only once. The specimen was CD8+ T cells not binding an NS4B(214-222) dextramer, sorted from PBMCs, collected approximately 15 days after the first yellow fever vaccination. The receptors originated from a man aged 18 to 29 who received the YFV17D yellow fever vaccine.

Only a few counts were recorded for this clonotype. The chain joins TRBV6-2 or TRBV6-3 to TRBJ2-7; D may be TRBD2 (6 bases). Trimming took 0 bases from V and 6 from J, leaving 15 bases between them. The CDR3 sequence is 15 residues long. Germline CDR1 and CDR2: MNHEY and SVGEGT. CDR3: CASSYSTGEPREQYF. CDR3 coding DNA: TGTGCCAGCAGTTACTCGACGGGGGAACCCCGCGAGCAGTACTTC.

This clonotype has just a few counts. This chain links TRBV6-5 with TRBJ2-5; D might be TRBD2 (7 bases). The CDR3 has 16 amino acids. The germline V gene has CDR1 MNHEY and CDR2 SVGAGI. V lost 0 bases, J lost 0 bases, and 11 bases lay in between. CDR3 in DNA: TGTGCCAGCAGTTACTCGTGGGGGGGCAACCAAGAGACCCAGTACTTC. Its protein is CASSYSWGGNQETQYF.

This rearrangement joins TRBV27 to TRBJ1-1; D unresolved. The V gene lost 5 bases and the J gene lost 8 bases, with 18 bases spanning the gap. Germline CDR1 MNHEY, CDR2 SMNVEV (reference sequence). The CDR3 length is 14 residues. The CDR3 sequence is CASSPVWAIDEAFF. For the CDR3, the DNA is TGTGCCAGCAGTCCGGTGTGGGCCATCGACGAAGCTTTCTTT.

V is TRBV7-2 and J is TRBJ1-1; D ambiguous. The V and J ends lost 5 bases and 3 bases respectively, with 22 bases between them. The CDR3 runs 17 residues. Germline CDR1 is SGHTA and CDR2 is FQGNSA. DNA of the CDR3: TGTGCCAGCAGCCCGGTCGGCGCAGCCTGGTCTCACACTGAAGCTTTCTTT. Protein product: CASSPVGAAWSHTEAFF.

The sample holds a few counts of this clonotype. CDR3 residues: CASSLIVGADYGYTF. The CDR3 DNA reads TGTGCCAGCAGCTTAATAGTAGGGGCGGACTATGGCTACACCTTC. The rearrangement uses TRBV7-2 and TRBJ1-2; tentative D call: TRBD1 (5 bases). V was trimmed by 2 bases and J by 3 bases, leaving 13 bases between them. CDR1 SGHTA and CDR2 FQGNSA come from the germline V gene. The CDR3 contains 15 residues. The whole variable domain, remainder taken from reference TRBV7-2 and TRBJ1-2, is GAGVSQSPSNKVTEKGKDVELRCDPISGHTALYWYRQSLGQGLEFLIYFQGNSAPDKSGLPSDRFSAERTGGSVSTLTIQRTQQEDSAVYLCASSLIVGADYGYTFGSGTRLTVV.

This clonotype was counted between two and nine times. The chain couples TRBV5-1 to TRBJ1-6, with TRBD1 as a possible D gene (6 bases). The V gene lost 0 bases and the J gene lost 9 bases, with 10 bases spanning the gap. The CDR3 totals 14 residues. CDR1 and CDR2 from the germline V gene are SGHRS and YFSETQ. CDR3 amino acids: CASSLVGAGSPLHF. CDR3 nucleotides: TGCGCCAGCAGCTTGGTGGGGGCAGGTTCACCCCTCCACTTT.

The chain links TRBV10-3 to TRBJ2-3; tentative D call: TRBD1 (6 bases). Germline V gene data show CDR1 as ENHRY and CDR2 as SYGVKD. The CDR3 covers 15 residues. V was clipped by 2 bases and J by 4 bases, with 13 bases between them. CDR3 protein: CAISEDRLDADTQYF. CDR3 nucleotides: TGTGCCATCAGTGAGGACAGGCTGGACGCAGATACGCAGTATTTT.

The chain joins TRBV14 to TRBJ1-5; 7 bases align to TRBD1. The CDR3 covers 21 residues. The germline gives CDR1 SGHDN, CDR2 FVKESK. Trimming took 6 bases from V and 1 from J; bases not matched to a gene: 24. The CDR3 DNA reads TGTGCCAGCAGTTTTACATGGAAATGGGACAGTTTGAAGGAGAGCAATCAGCCCCAGCATTTT. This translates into CASSFTWKWDSLKESNQPQHF.

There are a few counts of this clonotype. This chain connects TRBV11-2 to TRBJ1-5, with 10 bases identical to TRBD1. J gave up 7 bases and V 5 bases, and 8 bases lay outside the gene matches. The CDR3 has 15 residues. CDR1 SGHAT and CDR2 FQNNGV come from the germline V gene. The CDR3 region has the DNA TGTGCCAGCAGCCTAGGGGGGACAGGGGCCCAGCCCCAGCATTTT. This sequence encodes CASSLGGTGAQPQHF.

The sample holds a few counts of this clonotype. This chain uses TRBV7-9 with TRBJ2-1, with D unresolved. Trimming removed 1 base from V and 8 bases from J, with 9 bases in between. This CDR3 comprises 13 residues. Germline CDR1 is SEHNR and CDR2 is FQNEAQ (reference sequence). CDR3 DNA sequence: TGTGCCAGCAGCTTAGGAAGGGCGGATGAGCAGTTCTTC. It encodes CASSLGRADEQFF.

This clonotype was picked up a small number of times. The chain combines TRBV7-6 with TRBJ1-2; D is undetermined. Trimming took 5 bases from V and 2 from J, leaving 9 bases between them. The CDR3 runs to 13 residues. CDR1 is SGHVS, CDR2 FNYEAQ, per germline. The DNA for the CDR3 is TGTGCCAGCAGCAAATGGGAGAACTATGGCTACACCTTC. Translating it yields CASSKWENYGYTF.

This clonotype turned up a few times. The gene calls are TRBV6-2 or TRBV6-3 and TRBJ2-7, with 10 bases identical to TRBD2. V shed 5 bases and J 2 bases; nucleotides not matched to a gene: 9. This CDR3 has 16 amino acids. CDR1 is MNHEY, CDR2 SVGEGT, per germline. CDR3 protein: CASSPLSSGGTYEQYF. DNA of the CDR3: TGTGCCAGCAGTCCTCTGTCTAGCGGGGGTACCTACGAGCAGTACTTC.

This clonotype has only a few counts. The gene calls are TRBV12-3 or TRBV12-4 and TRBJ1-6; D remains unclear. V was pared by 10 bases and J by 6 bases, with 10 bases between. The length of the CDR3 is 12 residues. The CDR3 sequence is CATCEFNSPLHF. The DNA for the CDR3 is TGTGCCACCTGCGAGTTTAATTCACCCCTCCACTTT.

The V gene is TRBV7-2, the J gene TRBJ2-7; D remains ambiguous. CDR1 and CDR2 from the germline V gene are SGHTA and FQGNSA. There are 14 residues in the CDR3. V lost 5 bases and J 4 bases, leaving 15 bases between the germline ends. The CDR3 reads CASSPDTASYEQYF. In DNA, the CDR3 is TGTGCCAGCAGCCCCGATACTGCGTCGTACGAGCAGTACTTC.

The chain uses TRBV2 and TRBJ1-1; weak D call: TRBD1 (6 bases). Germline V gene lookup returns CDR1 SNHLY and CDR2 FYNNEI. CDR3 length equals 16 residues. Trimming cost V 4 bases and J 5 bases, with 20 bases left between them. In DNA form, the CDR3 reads TGTGCCAGCAGTGGTAGGCCAGGGGAGCTTAGGACTGAAGCTTTCTTT. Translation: CASSGRPGELRTEAFF.

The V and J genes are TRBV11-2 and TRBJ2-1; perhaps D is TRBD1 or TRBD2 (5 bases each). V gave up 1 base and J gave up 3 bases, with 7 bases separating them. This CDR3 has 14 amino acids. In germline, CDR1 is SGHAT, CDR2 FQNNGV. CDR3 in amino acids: CASSLGGNYNEQFF. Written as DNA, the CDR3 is TGTGCCAGCAGCTTAGGGGGGAACTACAATGAGCAGTTCTTC.

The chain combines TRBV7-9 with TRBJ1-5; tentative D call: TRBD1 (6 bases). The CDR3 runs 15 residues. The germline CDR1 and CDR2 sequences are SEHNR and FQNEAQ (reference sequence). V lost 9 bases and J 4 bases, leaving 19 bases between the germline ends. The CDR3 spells CASSAGAGANQPQHF. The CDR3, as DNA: TGTGCCAGTTCTGCCGGGGCAGGGGCAAATCAGCCCCAGCATTTT.

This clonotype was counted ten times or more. DNA for the CDR3: TGTGCCAGCAGCCAAGATTCGCCTCGGAAAAACTATGGCTACACCTTC. Residues: CASSQDSPRKNYGYTF. The chain recombines TRBV4-2 with TRBJ1-2; D remains unclear. The germline CDR1 and CDR2 sequences are LGHNA and YNFKEQ. This CDR3 has 16 amino acids. V lost 0 bases to trimming and J lost 2 bases, with 13 bases between them.

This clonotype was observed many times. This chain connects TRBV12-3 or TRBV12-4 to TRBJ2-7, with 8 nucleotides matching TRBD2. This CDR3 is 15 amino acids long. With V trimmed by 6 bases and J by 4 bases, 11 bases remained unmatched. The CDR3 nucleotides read TGTGCCAGCAGCCGGGTAGGAGCGGGGGAATACGAGCAGTACTTC. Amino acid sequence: CASSRVGAGEYEQYF.